The 32 T cell receptor beta chains below all came from one sample that was sequenced in a study of shared clonotypes between healthy human individuals. It was CD45RO-negative cells, positively selected for CCR7, that made up naive CD8 cells, with terminally differentiated effector memory CD45RA+ cells excluded. TCRdb's copy holds only in-frame clones and misses some; the assay was immunoSEQ multiplex PCR. The sample has a few hundred thousand clones, just under 97% seen once. What was sequenced was naive CD8+ T cells sorted from blood. The source is a woman in her twenties or thirties in good health.

The chain combines TRBV6-6 with TRBJ2-7; D is ambiguous. Germline V gene lookup returns CDR1 MNHNY and CDR2 SVGAGI (reference sequence). Trimming left V 2 bases short and J 3 bases short, with 5 bases between. CDR3 length: 12 amino acids. CDR3 sequence reads: CASSYADYEQYF. The CDR3 DNA is TGTGCCAGCAGTTACGCGGACTACGAGCAGTACTTC.

The V and J genes are TRBV11-2 and TRBJ1-1, with D possibly matching TRBD1 (6 bases). Germline CDR1 reads SGHAT; CDR2 reads FQNNGV. The CDR3 runs to 16 residues. V lost 1 base and J lost 2, with 14 bases in between. The chain's CDR3 is CASSLVRGTVNTEAFF. The CDR3 DNA reads TGTGCCAGCAGCTTAGTGAGGGGGACGGTTAACACTGAAGCTTTCTTT.

The chain is built from TRBV7-8 and TRBJ2-7, with 13 bases fitting TRBD2. V lost 5 bases, J lost 5 bases, and 6 bases stayed unmatched. The CDR3 length is 15 residues. CDR1 SGHVS and CDR2 FQNEAQ come from the germline V gene. This CDR3 reads CASSRRLAGGDEQYF. CDR3 nucleotides: TGTGCCAGCAGCCGAAGACTAGCGGGAGGAGACGAGCAGTACTTC.

The chain combines TRBV28 with TRBJ1-1, with 8 bases that match TRBD1. This CDR3 is built from 19 residues. The germline V gene encodes CDR1 MDHEN and CDR2 SYDVKM. After removal of 4 bases from V and 1 base from J, the junction contained 17 bases not matched to a gene. In DNA form, the CDR3 reads TGTGCCAGCAGTTACCGGTGGCGGCCATGGACAGGGCCGAACACTGAAGCTTTCTTT. This sequence encodes CASSYRWRPWTGPNTEAFF.

This chain connects TRBV10-1 to TRBJ2-2, with D perhaps TRBD1 (5 bases). Trimming left V 5 bases short and J 5 bases short, with 9 bases between. The CDR3 length is 13 residues. Germline-derived CDR1 and CDR2 are WNHNN and SYGVQD (reference sequence). The CDR3 DNA is TGCGCCAGCAGTACGACAGATACCGGGGAGCTGTTTTTT. It translates to CASSTTDTGELFF.

V and J are TRBV6-1 and TRBJ1-2; D unclear. CDR1 and CDR2 (germline): MNHNS, SASEGT. The CDR3 runs to 13 residues. The V and J ends lost 4 bases and 0 bases respectively, with 6 bases between them. In DNA, the CDR3 is TGTGCCAGCAGTGTGGGAGCTAACTATGGCTACACCTTC. Its protein product is CASSVGANYGYTF.

The CDR3 nucleotides are TGCGCCAGCAGCTTGGATTACGAGCAGTACTTC. It encodes CASSLDYEQYF. The V gene is TRBV5-1, the J gene TRBJ2-7; D gene unclear. The germline V and J ends were trimmed by 0 bases and 4 bases, with 2 bases remaining between them. The germline CDR1 and CDR2 sequences are SGHRS and YFSETQ. CDR3 length: 11 residues. The variable domain in full, completed from reference TRBV5-1 and TRBJ2-7, reads KAGVTQTPRYLIKTRGQQVTLSCSPISGHRSVSWYQQTPGQGLQFLFEYFSETQRNKGNFPGRFSGRQFSNSRSEMNVSTLELGDSALYLCASSLDYEQYFGPGTRLTVT.

This clone was seen only once. The chain recombines TRBV4-1 with TRBJ2-4; D perhaps matches TRBD1 (6 bases). The V gene lost 0 bases and the J gene lost 1 base, with 25 bases spanning the gap. Germline CDR1 reads MGHRA; CDR2 reads YSYEKL. The CDR3 sequence is 21 residues long. CDR3 region: CASSQDRWGQNPPWAKNIQYF. In DNA, the CDR3 is TGCGCCAGCAGCCAAGATAGGTGGGGACAAAACCCCCCCTGGGCCAAAAACATTCAGTACTTC.

The chain combines TRBV13 with TRBJ2-7; TRBD1 matches at 9 bases. Germline values: CDR1 PRHDT, CDR2 FYEKMQ (reference sequence). Trimming took 1 base from V and 3 from J; bases not matched to a gene: 1. The CDR3 is 14 residues long. The CDR3 here is CASSLAGQGYEQYF. CDR3 nucleotide sequence: TGTGCCAGCAGCTTAGCGGGACAGGGCTACGAGCAGTACTTC.

The DNA for the CDR3 is TGTGCCAGCAGTGAATTCAGCGCAGCGGCCCCCTACAATGAGCAGTTCTTC. It yields the protein CASSEFSAAAPYNEQFF. The rearrangement uses TRBV25-1 and TRBJ2-1, with D tentatively TRBD2 (5 bases). V was shortened by 1 base and J by 2 bases, with 15 bases between the two germline ends. This CDR3 has 17 residues. Germline CDR1 MGHDK, CDR2 SYGVNS.

The chain couples TRBV6-1 to TRBJ2-5; D not resolved. From germline, CDR1 is MNHNS and CDR2 SASEGT. V was trimmed by 2 bases and J by 0 bases, leaving 16 bases between them. The length of the CDR3 is 17 residues. The chain's CDR3 is CASSELPWTEYQETQYF. Here the CDR3 DNA reads TGTGCCAGCAGTGAACTCCCGTGGACGGAGTACCAAGAGACCCAGTACTTC.

V usage is TRBV29-1 and J usage is TRBJ1-1; perhaps TRBD1 as D (5 bases). The CDR3 runs 12 residues. Germline V gives CDR1 SQVTM, CDR2 ANQGSEA. This chain's CDR3 is CSFRGGVTEAFF. The CDR3 DNA reads as TGCAGTTTCCGCGGGGGAGTCACTGAAGCTTTCTTT.

The J gene is TRBJ2-7, the V gene TRBV28; 8 positions agree with TRBD2. Germline V gene data show CDR1 as MDHEN and CDR2 as SYDVKM. The trim removed 6 bases at V and 5 bases at J, leaving 15 bases unmatched. The CDR3 extends over 16 amino acids. The CDR3 here is CASSAPYGRGTHEQYF. In DNA form, the CDR3 reads TGTGCCAGCAGCGCCCCTTACGGGAGGGGAACCCACGAGCAGTACTTC. Looking up the rest from reference TRBV28 and TRBJ2-7 gives the full variable domain: DVKVTQSSRYLVKRTGEKVFLECVQDMDHENMFWYRQDPGLGLRLIYFSYDVKMKEKGDIPEGYSVSREKKERFSLILESASTNQTSMYLCASSAPYGRGTHEQYFGPGTRLTVT.

The V and J genes are TRBV19 and TRBJ2-7; the D gene is possibly TRBD1 (5 bases). With 3 bases removed from V and 3 bases from J, the gap between germline ends came to 12 bases. Per the germline V gene, CDR1 is LNHDA and CDR2 is SQIVND (reference sequence). This CDR3 region has 14 residues. The CDR3 DNA reads TGTGCCAGTAGTATTTATGACAGTCACTACGAGCAGTACTTC. Encoded protein: CASSIYDSHYEQYF.

This sequence joins TRBV6-4 and TRBJ1-5, with 7 nucleotides matching TRBD1. This CDR3 has 15 residues. Germline CDR1 MRHNA, CDR2 SNTAGT. V was clipped by 8 bases and J by 4 bases; unmatched bases: 11. The CDR3 DNA sequence: TGTGCCAGCGAAAGAGAGGGACAGTATAATCAGCCCCAGCATTTT. Its translation: CASEREGQYNQPQHF.

The rearrangement uses TRBV7-9 and TRBJ2-5, with D perhaps matching TRBD2 (5 bases). V was trimmed by 3 bases and J by 2 bases, leaving 10 bases between them. The CDR3 spans 14 residues. Per the germline V gene, CDR1 is SEHNR and CDR2 is FQNEAQ (reference sequence). This CDR3 reads CASSFTRGQETQYF. The CDR3 DNA is TGTGCCAGCAGCTTTACCCGGGGTCAAGAGACCCAGTACTTC. The full variable domain, completed using reference TRBV7-9 and TRBJ2-5, is DTGVSQNPRHKITKRGQNVTFRCDPISEHNRLYWYRQTLGQGPEFLTYFQNEAQLEKSRLLSDRFSAERPKGSFSTLEIQRTEQGDSAMYLCASSFTRGQETQYFGPGTRLLVL.

This chain links TRBV13 with TRBJ2-2; perhaps TRBD1 as D (5 bases). From germline, CDR1 is PRHDT and CDR2 FYEKMQ (reference sequence). The CDR3 has 12 amino acids. With 5 bases removed from V and 8 bases from J, the gap between germline ends came to 9 bases. In DNA, the CDR3 is TGTGCCAGCAGCCAGGGAACGGGGGAGCTGTTTTTT. As protein: CASSQGTGELFF.

The V and J genes are TRBV28 and TRBJ2-7; tentatively, D is TRBD1 or TRBD2 (5 bases each). Germline CDR1 and CDR2: MDHEN and SYDVKM. V gave up 6 bases and J gave up 4 bases, with 16 bases separating them. The CDR3 loop spans 14 amino acids. This CDR3 reads CASRTPGPRYEQYF. DNA of the CDR3: TGTGCCAGCAGAACCCCGGGGCCGAGGTACGAGCAGTACTTC.

The CDR3 DNA reads TGTGCCAGCAGTTTCGTTTGGATATCCAGGTACAGGGGCAATCAGCCCCAGCATTTT. Amino acids: CASSFVWISRYRGNQPQHF. The chain joins TRBV28 to TRBJ1-5, with a possible D match to TRBD1 (6 bases). Trimming removed 3 bases from V and 2 bases from J, with 23 bases in between. CDR3 size: 19 residues. Germline assignment: CDR1 MDHEN and CDR2 SYDVKM.

The chain has TRBV7-8 and TRBJ1-1; D is possibly TRBD1 (6 bases). V was shortened by 4 bases and J by 4 bases, with 13 bases between the two germline ends. The germline V gene encodes CDR1 SGHVS and CDR2 FQNEAQ. This CDR3 is built from 14 residues. The CDR3 coding sequence is TGTGCCAGCAGCTCCGTCCCCAGGGGCACTGAAGCTTTCTTT. Translating gives CASSSVPRGTEAFF.

The chain is built from TRBV7-7 and TRBJ2-1; weak D call: TRBD2 (5 bases). Germline assignment: CDR1 SSHAT and CDR2 FNYEAQ (reference sequence). The CDR3 has 16 amino acids. V was cut by 1 base and J by 0 bases, with 10 bases left in between. The CDR3 here is CASSLVGGSSYNEQFF. The CDR3 nucleotides read TGTGCCAGCAGCTTAGTAGGTGGGAGCTCCTACAATGAGCAGTTCTTC.

This clone came up a few times. The rearrangement links TRBV9 to TRBJ1-1, with TRBD1 as a possible D gene (6 bases). Germline V lookup: CDR1 SGDLS, CDR2 YYNGEE. V lost 1 base, J lost 4 bases, and 20 bases lay in between. The CDR3 spans 17 residues. The DNA for the CDR3 is TGTGCCAGCAGCGTACACCCCAGGGGACGGTTTCGCACTGAAGCTTTCTTT. Its translation: CASSVHPRGRFRTEAFF.

The V gene is TRBV27, the J gene TRBJ2-1, with 8 positions matching TRBD2. V trimming: 4 bases; J trimming: 5 bases; junction bases outside the gene matches: 7. Germline lookup yields CDR1 MNHEY and CDR2 SMNVEV (reference sequence). The CDR3 spans 15 residues. CDR3: CASSSSLAVNNEQFF. CDR3 sequence (DNA): TGTGCCAGCAGTTCCTCACTAGCGGTGAACAATGAGCAGTTCTTC.

The genes are TRBV28 and TRBJ2-7, with D hard to call. The CDR3 spans 14 residues. Trimming removed 6 bases at V and 4 bases at J, with 16 bases between. The germline V gene has CDR1 MDHEN and CDR2 SYDVKM. The CDR3 reads CASSPITVIYEQYF. The CDR3 bases are TGTGCCAGCAGCCCCATAACCGTCATATACGAGCAGTACTTC.

J is TRBJ2-1 and V is TRBV19, with D unclear. CDR1 and CDR2 (germline): LNHDA, SQIVND (reference sequence). The CDR3 is 16 amino acids. V dropped 5 bases and J dropped 5 bases, with 19 bases sitting between them. The CDR3 region is CASSAYPKVSHNEQFF. In nucleotides, the CDR3 is TGTGCCAGTAGTGCGTATCCCAAGGTGTCCCACAATGAGCAGTTCTTC.

The CDR3 spells CASRGTLPSPLHF. CDR3 sequence (DNA): TGTGCCAGCAGGGGGACACTACCTTCACCCCTCCACTTT. This chain uses TRBV7-9 with TRBJ1-6; maybe TRBD1 (6 bases). Germline CDR1 and CDR2: SEHNR and FQNEAQ (reference sequence). V was shortened by 6 bases and J by 9 bases, with 12 bases between the two germline ends. The CDR3 is 13 residues long.

The chain carries TRBV29-1 and TRBJ2-7; D uncertain. The CDR3 spans 14 residues. The germline V gene encodes CDR1 SQVTM and CDR2 ANQGSEA. V was clipped by 6 bases and J by 7 bases, with 22 bases between them. CDR3 DNA: TGCAGCGTGTCTTTGCGGCACTCCTCCTTGGAGCAGTACTTC. Protein sequence: CSVSLRHSSLEQYF.

The chain carries TRBV6-1 and TRBJ2-7; D assignment may be TRBD1 or TRBD2 (6 bases each). This CDR3 has 14 amino acids. Germline CDR1 MNHNS, CDR2 SASEGT. V was pared by 8 bases and J by 4 bases, with 18 bases between. The CDR3 DNA follows: TGTGCCAGCGCTTGGGGGGCAGGGTTGTACGAGCAGTACTTC. Translation: CASAWGAGLYEQYF.

The chain couples TRBV7-9 to TRBJ1-1; no reliable D call. V was cut by 4 bases and J by 5 bases, with 14 bases left in between. CDR1 is SEHNR and CDR2 is FQNEAQ in the germline V gene (reference sequence). CDR3 size: 14 residues. CDR3 nucleotide sequence: TGTGCCAGCAGCTGGATTAAGGGAGGGACTGAAGCTTTCTTT. Encoded protein: CASSWIKGGTEAFF.

The chain has TRBV7-9 and TRBJ2-5; D unresolved. The CDR3 contains 15 residues. Germline V gene lookup returns CDR1 SEHNR and CDR2 FQNEAQ (reference sequence). Trimming cost V 5 bases and J 4 bases, with 17 bases left between them. CDR3 sequence: CASSPSERPVETQYF. The CDR3 bases are TGTGCCAGCAGCCCCTCGGAGAGGCCTGTAGAGACCCAGTACTTC.

This chain uses TRBV2 with TRBJ1-1; 7 bases are shared with TRBD1. The CDR3 consists of 15 residues. Trimming cost V 0 bases and J 5 bases; bases outside gene matches: 6. Germline CDR1 is SNHLY and CDR2 is FYNNEI. CDR3 region: CASSEARTGRTEAFF. The CDR3 bases are TGTGCCAGCAGTGAAGCTCGGACAGGTAGGACTGAAGCTTTCTTT. Full variable domain (rest looked up from reference TRBV2 and TRBJ1-1): EPEVTQTPSHQVTQMGQEVILRCVPISNHLYFYWYRQILGQKVEFLVSFYNNEISEKSEIFDDQFSVERPDGSNFTLKIRSTKLEDSAMYFCASSEARTGRTEAFFGQGTRLTVV.

The chain combines TRBV27 with TRBJ2-7; 9 bases are shared with TRBD1. The CDR3 contains 16 residues. The germline CDR1 and CDR2 sequences are MNHEY and SMNVEV (reference sequence). The trim removed 1 base at V and 7 bases at J, leaving 11 bases unmatched. As DNA, the CDR3 is TGTGCCAGCAGTTTATTGCGGGGGACAGGGCCCGGAGAGCAGTACTTC. Amino acid sequence: CASSLLRGTGPGEQYF.